This TCR beta chain is from a study of early T cells in non-severe SARS-CoV-2 infection. Study as a whole: Unsorted whole blood bulk RNA was sequenced, with unpaired chains.

This CDR3 region has 14 residues. Germline V CDR1 and CDR2: LNHDA, SQIVND (reference sequence). J gave up 4 bases and V 4 bases, and 4 bases lay outside the gene matches. In this sample, this clonotype turned up many times. Its cognate antigen is unknown. Individually, cDNA molecules had unique molecular identifiers attached to them. Each CDR3 protein is one row after TCRdb ran MiXCR on the 5' RACE reads. The data show about 19,000 distinct CDR3 sequences, with over 4% seen just once and over 7% held by the top ten. General study points: A preference for anti-spike CD8 responses marked VDJdb matching, which missed private and CD4 specificities.

The clonotype originates from an adult who was a healthcare worker with PCR-confirmed SARS-CoV-2 infection or an uninfected control (not recorded which). The chain uses TRBV19 and TRBJ1-5; TRBD1 matches 7 bases. The specimen sequenced was whole blood. The CDR3 spells CASSRAQGNQPQHF. The DNA for the CDR3 is TGTGCCAGTAGTAGGGCACAGGGGAATCAGCCCCAGCATTTT.